This T cell receptor beta chain was found in a study of blood T cell repertoires in COVID-19. Overall study context: Material from acute and convalescent COVID-19 was sourced from the United States, Italy and Spain. Sample material is recorded as cDNA or gDNA derived from T cells, B-cell-depleted T cells, or PBMCs.

Original methodology: Using reference gene primer amplification, nucleated cell counts were estimated. The table came from immunoSEQ multiplex PCR; TCRdb's copy has only in-frame clones and leaves some out. D and trimming come from the DNA, and the V and J calls and clone size come from that table. In the table there are under 200,000 clones, roughly 86% of which are singletons. This clone was detected once. This CDR3 region has 16 residues. Germline CDR1 is MDHEN and CDR2 is SYDVKM. The V and J ends lost 7 bases and 6 bases, in that order; junction bases with no gene match: 14. The sequenced sample was peripheral blood. The chain employs TRBV28 and TRBJ2-2; 7 bases match TRBD1. This receptor was obtained from a middle-aged man who had recovered from COVID-19. The CDR3 region has the DNA TGTGCCAGCATCACAGGGGCCCGGGCCCCCTCCGGGGAGCTGTTTTTT. This encodes CASITGARAPSGELFF.